Each of the 14 T cell receptor beta chains below was sequenced from the same sample in a study of T cells after yellow fever vaccination. TCRdb fed the 5' RACE reads into MiXCR, producing one record per CDR3 protein. The data contain 100,000 to 150,000 distinct CDR3 sequences, roughly 15% of them singletons. The sample consisted of CD8+ T cells sorted from PBMCs, taken 5 days after the yellow fever booster vaccination. The receptors come from a man aged 18 to 29 who received the YFV17D yellow fever vaccine.

The V gene is TRBV5-1, the J gene TRBJ2-2; no reliable D call. The V end was cut by 7 bases, the J end by 2 bases, with 12 bases between. Germline CDR1 SGHRS, CDR2 YFSETQ. This CDR3 has 14 residues. DNA for the CDR3: TGCGCCAGCGCTCTTGGGCACAACACCGGGGAGCTGTTTTTT. This sequence encodes CASALGHNTGELFF.

This clonotype was seen a few times. The chain carries TRBV7-9 and TRBJ1-2, with TRBD1 matching over 9 bases. Losses at the gene ends were 5 bases for V and 7 bases for J; bases not matched to a gene: 8. The CDR3 runs 14 residues. Germline CDR1 reads SEHNR; CDR2 reads FQNEAQ (reference sequence). The CDR3: CASSIGQGKLGYTF. The CDR3 bases are TGTGCCAGCAGCATAGGACAGGGGAAGCTTGGCTACACCTTC.

The DNA of the CDR3 is TGTGCCAGCAGCGTAGACACAGATACGCAGTATTTT. Translating gives CASSVDTDTQYF. V usage is TRBV9 and J usage is TRBJ2-3; no definite D call. This CDR3 has 12 amino acids. CDR1 is SGDLS and CDR2 is YYNGEE in the germline V gene. V lost 0 bases to trimming and J lost 2 bases, with 1 base between them.

The chain has TRBV28 and TRBJ2-1, with a possible D match to TRBD2 (6 bases). The CDR3 has 15 residues. CDR1 and CDR2 from the germline V gene are MDHEN and SYDVKM. V gave up 5 bases and J gave up 4 bases, with 15 bases separating them. The CDR3 reads CASSLPGRSYNEQFF. As DNA, the CDR3 is TGTGCCAGCAGTCTCCCAGGGAGGTCATACAATGAGCAGTTCTTC.

The CDR3 spells CASSGETGNGETQYF. In DNA form, the CDR3 reads TGTGCCAGCAGCGGGGAGACAGGGAATGGAGAGACCCAGTACTTC. J is TRBJ2-5 and V is TRBV11-2; 7 bases are shared with TRBD1. CDR1 and CDR2 (germline): SGHAT, FQNNGV. Losses at the gene ends were 5 bases for V and 4 bases for J; bases not matched to a gene: 10. The CDR3 length is 15 residues.

J is TRBJ1-1 and V is TRBV6-2 or TRBV6-3; no definite D call. Trimming took off 0 bases at V and 2 bases at J, with 7 bases between the two ends. Germline-derived CDR1 and CDR2 are MNHEY and SVGEGT. This CDR3 region has 14 residues. The CDR3 nucleotides read TGTGCCAGCAGTTACTCGGTGGAAAACACTGAAGCTTTCTTT. As protein: CASSYSVENTEAFF.

The chain links TRBV28 to TRBJ2-3; D is undetermined. Per the germline V gene, CDR1 is MDHEN and CDR2 is SYDVKM. The length of the CDR3 is 14 residues. V was clipped by 2 bases and J by 5 bases, with 11 bases between them. The CDR3 is CASSLTAGGDTQYF. DNA for the CDR3: TGTGCCAGCAGTTTAACTGCAGGCGGAGATACGCAGTATTTT.

V gene TRBV6-5 combines with J gene TRBJ1-2, with D unclear. V was pared by 2 bases and J by 4 bases, with 14 bases between. The CDR3 consists of 15 residues. Germline V gene data show CDR1 as MNHEY and CDR2 as SVGAGI. CDR3 in amino acids: CASSYRSLGGYGYTF. CDR3 DNA sequence: TGTGCCAGCAGTTACCGATCACTGGGAGGCTATGGCTACACCTTC.

This clonotype was counted a few times. The CDR3 region has the DNA TGTGCCAGCAGTGAAGGGGGCTCCTACGAGCAGTACTTC. Its translation is CASSEGGSYEQYF. This chain connects TRBV6-1 to TRBJ2-7; D gene uncertain. CDR3 length equals 13 residues. Deletions cut 1 base from V and 0 bases from J, with 4 bases between. Germline V gene lookup returns CDR1 MNHNS and CDR2 SASEGT.

A few counts support this clonotype. The chain uses TRBV10-3 and TRBJ2-5; a possible D gene is TRBD1 (6 bases). Looked up from germline, CDR1 is ENHRY and CDR2 is SYGVKD. V shed 2 bases and J shed 2 bases, with 12 bases lying between them. CDR3 length: 15 residues. CDR3 in DNA: TGTGCCATCAGTGAGGATGGACAGTTGCAAGAGACCCAGTACTTC. Its translation: CAISEDGQLQETQYF.

This clonotype has a count of ten or more. The J gene is TRBJ2-5, the V gene TRBV5-5; D not certain. CDR1 is SGHKS, CDR2 YYEKEE, per germline (reference sequence). V was trimmed by 0 bases and J by 0 bases, leaving 6 bases between them. The CDR3 is 14 amino acids. This CDR3 reads CASSLADNQETQYF. The CDR3 nucleotides are TGTGCCAGCAGCTTGGCCGACAACCAAGAGACCCAGTACTTC.

This clonotype was counted only a few times. The chain is built from TRBV25-1 and TRBJ1-5, with a tentative D call TRBD1 (6 bases). CDR1 and CDR2 (germline): MGHDK, SYGVNS. The ends were cut back, 3 bases at V and 0 bases at J, with 12 bases in the middle. This CDR3 has 16 residues. The CDR3 bases are TGTGCCAGCAGTGAGGACAGTGAGTATAGCAATCAGCCCCAGCATTTT. Protein sequence: CASSEDSEYSNQPQHF. The full variable domain, rest sourced from reference TRBV25-1 and TRBJ1-5, is EADIYQTPRYLVIGTGKKITLECSQTMGHDKMYWYQQDPGMELHLIHYSYGVNSTEKGDLSSESTVSRIRTEHFPLTLESARPSHTSQYLCASSEDSEYSNQPQHFGDGTRLSIL.

The V call is TRBV24-1, the J call TRBJ2-3, with unresolved D. The germline V and J ends were trimmed by 5 bases and 0 bases, with 11 bases remaining between them. This CDR3 has 15 amino acids. The germline gives CDR1 KGHDR, CDR2 SFDVKD. CDR3 in DNA: TGTGCCACCAGTGCCCAGGACGGTAGCACAGATACGCAGTATTTT. Translated, it gives CATSAQDGSTDTQYF.

The rearrangement uses TRBV6-5 and TRBJ2-3, with a tentative D call TRBD2 (5 bases). The length of the CDR3 is 12 residues. Per germline, CDR1 MNHEY and CDR2 SVGAGI. V lost 5 bases, J lost 6 bases, and 9 bases lay in between. The CDR3 sequence: CASSHGEDTQYF. The CDR3 DNA is TGTGCCAGCAGTCACGGGGAGGATACGCAGTATTTT.